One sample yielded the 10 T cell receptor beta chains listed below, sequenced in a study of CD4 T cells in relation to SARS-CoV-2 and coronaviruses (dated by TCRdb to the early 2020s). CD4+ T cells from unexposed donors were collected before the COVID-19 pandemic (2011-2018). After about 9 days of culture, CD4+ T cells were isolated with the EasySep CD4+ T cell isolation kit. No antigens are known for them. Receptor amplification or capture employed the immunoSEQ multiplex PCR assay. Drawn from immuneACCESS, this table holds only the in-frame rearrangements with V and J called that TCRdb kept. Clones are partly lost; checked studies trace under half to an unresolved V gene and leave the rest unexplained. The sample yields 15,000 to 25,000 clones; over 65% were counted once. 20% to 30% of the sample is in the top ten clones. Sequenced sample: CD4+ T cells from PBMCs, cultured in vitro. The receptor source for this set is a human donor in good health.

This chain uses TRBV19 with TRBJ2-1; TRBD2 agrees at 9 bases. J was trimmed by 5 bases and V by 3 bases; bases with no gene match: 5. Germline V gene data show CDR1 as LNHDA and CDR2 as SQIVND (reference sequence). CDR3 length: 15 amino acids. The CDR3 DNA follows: TGTGCCAGTAGTATGGAGACTAGCGGTCACAATGAGCAGTTCTTC. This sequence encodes CASSMETSGHNEQFF. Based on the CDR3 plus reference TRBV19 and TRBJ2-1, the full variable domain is DGGITQSPKYLFRKEGQNVTLSCEQNLNHDAMYWYRQDPGQGLRLIYYSQIVNDFQKGDIAEGYSVSREKKESFPLTVTSAQKNPTAFYLCASSMETSGHNEQFFGPGTRLTVL.

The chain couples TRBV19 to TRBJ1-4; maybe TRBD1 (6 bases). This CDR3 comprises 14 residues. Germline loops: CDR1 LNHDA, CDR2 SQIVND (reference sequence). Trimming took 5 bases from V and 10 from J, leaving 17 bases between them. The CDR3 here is CASSLLGAEPKLFF. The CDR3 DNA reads TGTGCCAGTAGTTTGCTGGGGGCAGAACCAAAACTGTTTTTT.

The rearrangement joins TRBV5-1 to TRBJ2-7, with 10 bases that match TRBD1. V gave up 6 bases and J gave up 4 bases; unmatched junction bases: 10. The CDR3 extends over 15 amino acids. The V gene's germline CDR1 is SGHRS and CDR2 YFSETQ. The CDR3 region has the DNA TGCGCCAGCAACCGAGGGACAGGGGTGGGGTACGAGCAGTACTTC. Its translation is CASNRGTGVGYEQYF. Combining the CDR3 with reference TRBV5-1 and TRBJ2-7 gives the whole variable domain KAGVTQTPRYLIKTRGQQVTLSCSPISGHRSVSWYQQTPGQGLQFLFEYFSETQRNKGNFPGRFSGRQFSNSRSEMNVSTLELGDSALYLCASNRGTGVGYEQYFGPGTRLTVT.

The CDR3: CASSLDSPGDTQYF. The CDR3 bases are TGCGCCAGCAGCTTGGACTCACCCGGGGATACGCAGTATTTT. J is TRBJ2-3 and V is TRBV5-1; D is unclear. This CDR3 is 14 amino acids long. With 0 bases removed from V and 6 bases from J, the gap between germline ends came to 11 bases. The germline V gene has CDR1 SGHRS and CDR2 YFSETQ. The variable domain in full, with the rest retrieved from reference TRBV5-1 and TRBJ2-3, is KAGVTQTPRYLIKTRGQQVTLSCSPISGHRSVSWYQQTPGQGLQFLFEYFSETQRNKGNFPGRFSGRQFSNSRSEMNVSTLELGDSALYLCASSLDSPGDTQYFGPGTRLTVL.

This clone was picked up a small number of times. The chain's CDR3 is CASSVAEGRDIQYF. CDR3 bases: TGTGCCAGCAGCGTAGCAGAGGGGCGCGACATTCAGTACTTC. V usage is TRBV9 and J usage is TRBJ2-4, with D perhaps being TRBD1 or TRBD2 (5 bases each). The CDR3 runs 14 residues. CDR1 and CDR2 from the germline V gene are SGDLS and YYNGEE. V lost 0 bases to trimming and J lost 8 bases, with 12 bases between them. Supplemented by reference TRBV9 and TRBJ2-4, the full variable domain reads DSGVTQTPKHLITATGQRVTLRCSPRSGDLSVYWYQQSLDQGLQFLIQYYNGEERAKGNILERFSAQQFPDLHSELNLSSLELGDSALYFCASSVAEGRDIQYFGAGTRLSVL.

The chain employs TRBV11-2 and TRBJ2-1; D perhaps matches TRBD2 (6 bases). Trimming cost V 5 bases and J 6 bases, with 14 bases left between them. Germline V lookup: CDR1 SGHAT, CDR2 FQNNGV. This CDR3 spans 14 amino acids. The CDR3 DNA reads TGTGCCAGCAGCCCCGCGGGGTTAGGCAATGAGCAGTTCTTC. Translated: CASSPAGLGNEQFF. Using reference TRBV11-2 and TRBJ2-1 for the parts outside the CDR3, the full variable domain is EAGVAQSPRYKIIEKRQSVAFWCNPISGHATLYWYQQILGQGPKLLIQFQNNGVVDDSQLPKDRFSAERLKGVDSTLKIQPAKLEDSAVYLCASSPAGLGNEQFFGPGTRLTVL.

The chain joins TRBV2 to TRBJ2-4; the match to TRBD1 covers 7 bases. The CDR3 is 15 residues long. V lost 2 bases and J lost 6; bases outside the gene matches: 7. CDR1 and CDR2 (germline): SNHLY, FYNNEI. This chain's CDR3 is CASSELTGLRNIQYF. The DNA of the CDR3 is TGTGCCAGCAGTGAATTGACAGGGTTGAGAAACATTCAGTACTTC. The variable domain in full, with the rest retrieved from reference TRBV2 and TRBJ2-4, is EPEVTQTPSHQVTQMGQEVILRCVPISNHLYFYWYRQILGQKVEFLVSFYNNEISEKSEIFDDQFSVERPDGSNFTLKIRSTKLEDSAMYFCASSELTGLRNIQYFGAGTRLSVL.

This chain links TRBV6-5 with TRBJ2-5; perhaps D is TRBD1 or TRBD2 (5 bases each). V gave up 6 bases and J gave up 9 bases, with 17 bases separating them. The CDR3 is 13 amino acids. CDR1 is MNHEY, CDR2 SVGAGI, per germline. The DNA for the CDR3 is TGTGCCAGCAGGAGAGGGCCCCTAGGGGCCCAGTACTTC. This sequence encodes CASRRGPLGAQYF.

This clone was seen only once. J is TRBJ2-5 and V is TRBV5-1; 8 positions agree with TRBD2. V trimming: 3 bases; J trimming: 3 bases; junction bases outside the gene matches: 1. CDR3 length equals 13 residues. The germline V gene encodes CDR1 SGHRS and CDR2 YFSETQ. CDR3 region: CASSWGLEETQYF. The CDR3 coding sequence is TGCGCCAGCAGCTGGGGACTAGAAGAGACCCAGTACTTC.

The CDR3 is CASSQPGTSGNNEQYF. For the CDR3, the DNA is TGTGCCAGCAGCCAGCCCGGGACTAGCGGGAACAACGAGCAGTACTTC. V and J are TRBV4-2 and TRBJ2-7; 13 bases match TRBD2. The CDR3 contains 16 residues. Germline values: CDR1 LGHNA, CDR2 YNFKEQ. V shed 3 bases, J shed 5 bases, and the junction held 7 bases outside the gene matches.